One T cell receptor beta chain is described in this entry. This CDR3 comprises 15 residues. Germline CDR1 is SGHAT and CDR2 is FQNNGV. Trimming cost V 7 bases and J 0 bases, with 12 bases left between them. Using immunoSEQ multiplex PCR, the repertoire was profiled, and TCRdb retains in-frame clones only, with some absent. Of approximately 2,300,000 clones detected, roughly 90% appear once; the ten largest clones hold around 0.38%. The sample belongs to a study of shared clonotypes between healthy human individuals. The receptor comes from a man aged 18 to 29 in good health. Some clones in this sample may be carry-over from other donors' samples. The V and J genes are TRBV11-2 and TRBJ2-2; D gene ambiguous. The sequenced sample was naive CD4+ T cells from PBMCs. The sample's subset: CD45RA+ positively selected. CDR3 sequence: CASTGRETNTGELFF. CDR3 in DNA: TGTGCCAGCACCGGACGAGAAACGAACACCGGGGAGCTGTTTTTT. Full variable domain (outside the CDR3, taken from reference TRBV11-2 and TRBJ2-2): EAGVAQSPRYKIIEKRQSVAFWCNPISGHATLYWYQQILGQGPKLLIQFQNNGVVDDSQLPKDRFSAERLKGVDSTLKIQPAKLEDSAVYLCASTGRETNTGELFFGEGSRLTVL.